The 12 T cell receptor beta chains below all came from one sample that was sequenced in a study of CD8+ T cells in alopecia areata. Following RNA extraction, reverse transcription yielded cDNA that acted as the sequencing template. Data came from immunoSEQ multiplex PCR; TCRdb stores just in-frame clones and leaves some out. Of 9,000 to 13,000 clones in the sample, roughly 59% are singletons; the top ten hold around 8.5%. Alopecia areata patients provided lesional scalp punch biopsies and peripheral blood, both collected for the study. The sample here was skin, taken at week 0. All receptors come from a human donor with alopecia areata.

This clone has more than one count but fewer than ten. V is TRBV6-6 and J is TRBJ1-2; weak D call: TRBD1 (6 bases). This CDR3 is built from 12 residues. Per the germline V gene, CDR1 is MNHNY and CDR2 is SVGAGI (reference sequence). Trimming shortened V by 1 base and J by 8 bases, and 8 bases separated the two germline ends. The CDR3 bases are TGTGCCAGCAGTTACTGGCAGGGGGGCTACACCTTC. Amino acids: CASSYWQGGYTF.

V gene TRBV27 combines with J gene TRBJ2-1; 8 bases are a match to TRBD1. The CDR3 sequence is 15 residues long. Germline V CDR1 and CDR2: MNHEY, SMNVEV (reference sequence). V lost 5 bases, J lost 3 bases, and 6 bases stayed unmatched. The CDR3 region has the DNA TGTGCCAGCAGTGACAGGGGTATCTTCTACAATGAGCAGTTCTTC. Translated: CASSDRGIFYNEQFF.

The CDR3 loop is CASSTDRGSTEAFF. The CDR3 DNA is TGTGCCAGCAGTACAGACAGGGGAAGCACTGAAGCTTTCTTT. The V gene is TRBV6-6, the J gene TRBJ1-1; 8 nucleotides align to TRBD1. V shed 5 bases and J 4 bases; nucleotides not matched to a gene: 6. Germline-derived CDR1 and CDR2 are MNHNY and SVGAGI (reference sequence). The CDR3 is 14 residues long.

The chain has TRBV5-4 and TRBJ2-7, with 11 bases lining up with TRBD1. CDR3 length equals 14 residues. The V segment lost 3 bases and the J segment 3 bases; nucleotides outside the gene matches: 2. Germline values: CDR1 SGHNT, CDR2 YYREEE (reference sequence). The CDR3 DNA follows: TGTGCCAGCAGCTGGGGGACAGGGGGCTACGAGCAGTACTTC. Protein: CASSWGTGGYEQYF.

This chain connects TRBV5-1 to TRBJ1-5; the D gene is possibly TRBD1 (5 bases). The V gene's germline CDR1 is SGHRS and CDR2 YFSETQ. Trimming cost V 0 bases and J 0 bases, with 10 bases left between them. The CDR3 runs to 16 residues. CDR3 region: CASSLDGTVSNQPQHF. The CDR3 DNA reads as TGCGCCAGCAGCTTGGACGGGACGGTTAGCAATCAGCCCCAGCATTTT. Combining the CDR3 with reference TRBV5-1 and TRBJ1-5 gives the whole variable domain KAGVTQTPRYLIKTRGQQVTLSCSPISGHRSVSWYQQTPGQGLQFLFEYFSETQRNKGNFPGRFSGRQFSNSRSEMNVSTLELGDSALYLCASSLDGTVSNQPQHFGDGTRLSIL.

The chain has TRBV27 and TRBJ2-2; D unclear. Trimming left V 5 bases short and J 4 bases short, with 11 bases between. Germline CDR1 and CDR2: MNHEY and SMNVEV (reference sequence). The CDR3 loop spans 14 amino acids. The CDR3, as DNA: TGTGCCAGCAGTGAGTGGTTTGTCACCGGGGAGCTGTTTTTT. Translation gives CASSEWFVTGELFF.

This chain joins TRBV5-1 and TRBJ2-5; tentatively, D is TRBD1 or TRBD2 (6 bases each). Germline V gives CDR1 SGHRS, CDR2 YFSETQ. With 4 bases removed from V and 4 bases from J, the gap between germline ends came to 17 bases. This CDR3 has 15 residues. This CDR3 reads CASSVLEGGGETQYF. CDR3 DNA: TGCGCCAGCAGCGTCCTCGAGGGGGGAGGAGAGACCCAGTACTTC.

The chain is built from TRBV18 and TRBJ1-1; D gene ambiguous. V lost 0 bases and J lost 1, with 12 bases in between. The CDR3 extends over 16 amino acids. Germline assignment: CDR1 KGHSH and CDR2 LQKENI. CDR3 bases: TGTGCCAGCTCACCACCCGGTTGGCAGACGAACACTGAAGCTTTCTTT. Encoded protein: CASSPPGWQTNTEAFF. The whole variable domain, remainder taken from reference TRBV18 and TRBJ1-1, is NAGVMQNPRHLVRRRGQEARLRCSPMKGHSHVYWYRQLPEEGLKFMVYLQKENIIDESGMPKERFSAEFPKEGPSILRIQQVVRGDSAAYFCASSPPGWQTNTEAFFGQGTRLTVV.

The chain employs TRBV6-1 and TRBJ2-1; D is perhaps TRBD1 (7 bases). V gave up 3 bases and J gave up 3 bases, with 18 bases separating them. CDR1 is MNHNS, CDR2 SASEGT, per germline. CDR3 length: 17 amino acids. Here the CDR3 reads CASSEGSGGGLYNEQFF. The DNA for the CDR3 is TGTGCCAGCAGTGAGGGGAGTGGAGGGGGCCTCTACAATGAGCAGTTCTTC.

The gene calls are TRBV6-1 and TRBJ2-7; D perhaps matches TRBD1 (6 bases). The CDR3 totals 14 residues. The germline V gene has CDR1 MNHNS and CDR2 SASEGT. With 6 bases removed from V and 1 base from J, the gap between germline ends came to 13 bases. The CDR3 sequence is CASSGDTFSYEQYF. The DNA for the CDR3 is TGTGCCAGCAGCGGGGACACTTTTTCCTACGAGCAGTACTTC.

The chain employs TRBV14 and TRBJ1-4; 9 positions match TRBD1. Germline values: CDR1 SGHDN, CDR2 FVKESK. The CDR3 loop spans 17 amino acids. The V and J ends lost 1 base and 14 bases, in that order; junction bases with no gene match: 17. As DNA, the CDR3 is TGTGCCAGCAGCCAAGCATGGGGACAGGGACAACATTTCAAGCTGTTTTTT. It codes for CASSQAWGQGQHFKLFF.

The chain combines TRBV13 with TRBJ1-6, with 8 bases matching TRBD1. The CDR3 loop spans 15 amino acids. V trimming: 4 bases; J trimming: 6 bases; junction bases outside the gene matches: 5. CDR1 PRHDT and CDR2 FYEKMQ come from the germline V gene (reference sequence). The CDR3 region is CASSSQGAFNSPLHF. In DNA, the CDR3 is TGTGCCAGCAGCTCTCAGGGGGCGTTTAATTCACCCCTCCACTTT.